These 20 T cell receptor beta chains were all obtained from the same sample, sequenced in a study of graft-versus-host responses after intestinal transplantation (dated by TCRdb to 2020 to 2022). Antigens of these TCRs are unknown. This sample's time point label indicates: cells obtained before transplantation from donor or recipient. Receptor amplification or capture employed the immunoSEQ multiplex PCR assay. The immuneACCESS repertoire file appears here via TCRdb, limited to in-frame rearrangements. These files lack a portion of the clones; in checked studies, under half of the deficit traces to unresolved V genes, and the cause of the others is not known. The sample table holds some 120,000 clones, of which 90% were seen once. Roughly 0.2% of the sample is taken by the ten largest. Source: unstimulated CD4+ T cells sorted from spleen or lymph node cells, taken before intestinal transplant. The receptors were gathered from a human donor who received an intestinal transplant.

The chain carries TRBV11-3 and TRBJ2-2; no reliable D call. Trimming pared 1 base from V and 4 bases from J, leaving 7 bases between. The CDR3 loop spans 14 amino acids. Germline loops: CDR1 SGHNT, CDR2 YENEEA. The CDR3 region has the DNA TGTGCCAGCAGCTTAGGAGCCCTCACCGGGGAGCTGTTTTTT. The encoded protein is CASSLGALTGELFF. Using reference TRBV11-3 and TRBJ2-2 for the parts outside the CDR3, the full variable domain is EAGVVQSPRYKIIEKKQPVAFWCNPISGHNTLYWYLQNLGQGPELLIRYENEEAVDDSQLPKDRFSAERLKGVDSTLKIQPAELGDSAVYLCASSLGALTGELFFGEGSRLTVL.

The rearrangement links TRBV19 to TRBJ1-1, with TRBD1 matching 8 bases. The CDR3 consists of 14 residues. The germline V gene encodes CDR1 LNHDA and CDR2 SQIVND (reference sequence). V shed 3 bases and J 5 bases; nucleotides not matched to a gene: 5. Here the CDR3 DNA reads TGTGCCAGTAGTATTCGGACAGGGAGGACTGAAGCTTTCTTT. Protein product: CASSIRTGRTEAFF.

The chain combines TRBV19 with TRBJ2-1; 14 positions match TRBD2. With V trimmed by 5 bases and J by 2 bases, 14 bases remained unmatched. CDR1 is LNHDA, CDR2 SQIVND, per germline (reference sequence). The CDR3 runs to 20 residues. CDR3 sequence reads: CASSARGLAGGESPYNEQFF. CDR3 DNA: TGTGCCAGTAGTGCTCGAGGACTAGCGGGAGGCGAATCACCCTACAATGAGCAGTTCTTC.

The CDR3 is CASSPRTGNTEAFF. The CDR3 DNA is TGTGCCAGCTCACCCCGGACAGGGAACACTGAAGCTTTCTTT. The chain uses TRBV18 and TRBJ1-1; TRBD1 matches 7 bases. With 3 bases clipped from V and 1 base from J, the junction kept 2 bases outside the gene matches. The CDR3 extends over 14 amino acids. Germline assignment: CDR1 KGHSH and CDR2 LQKENI.

The chain's CDR3 is CASRGDAYEQYF. CDR3 sequence (DNA): TGTGCCAGCAGGGGAGATGCCTACGAGCAGTACTTC. The chain couples TRBV2 to TRBJ2-7; D is perhaps TRBD2 (5 bases). V gave up 6 bases and J gave up 2 bases, with 8 bases separating them. CDR3 length: 12 amino acids. Germline-derived CDR1 and CDR2 are SNHLY and FYNNEI.

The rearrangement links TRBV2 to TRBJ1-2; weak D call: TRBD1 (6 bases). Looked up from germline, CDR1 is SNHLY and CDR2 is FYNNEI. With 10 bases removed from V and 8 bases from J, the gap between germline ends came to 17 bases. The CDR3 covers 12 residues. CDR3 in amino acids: CATSAGGAGYTF. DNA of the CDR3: TGTGCCACCTCAGCGGGGGGCGCGGGCTACACCTTC.

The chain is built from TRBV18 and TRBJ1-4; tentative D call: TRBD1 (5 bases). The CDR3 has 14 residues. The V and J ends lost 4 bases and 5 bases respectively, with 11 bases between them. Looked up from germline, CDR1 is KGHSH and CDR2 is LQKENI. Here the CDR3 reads CASSQQAHNEKLFF. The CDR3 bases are TGTGCCAGCTCACAACAGGCCCACAATGAAAAACTGTTTTTT.

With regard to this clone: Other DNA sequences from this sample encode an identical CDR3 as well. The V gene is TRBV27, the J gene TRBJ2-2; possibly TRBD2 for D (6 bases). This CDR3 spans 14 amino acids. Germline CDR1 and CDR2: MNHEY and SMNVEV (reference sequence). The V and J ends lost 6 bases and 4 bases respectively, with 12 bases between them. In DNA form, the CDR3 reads TGTGCCAGCAGCCGCCTCGGGGGCACCGGGGAGCTGTTTTTT. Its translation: CASSRLGGTGELFF.

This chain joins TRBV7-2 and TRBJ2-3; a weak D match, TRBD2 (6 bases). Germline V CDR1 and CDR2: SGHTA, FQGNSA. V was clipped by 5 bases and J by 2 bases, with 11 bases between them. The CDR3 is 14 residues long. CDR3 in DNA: TGTGCCAGCAGCCTCGGGGGTTACACAGATACGCAGTATTTT. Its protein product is CASSLGGYTDTQYF.

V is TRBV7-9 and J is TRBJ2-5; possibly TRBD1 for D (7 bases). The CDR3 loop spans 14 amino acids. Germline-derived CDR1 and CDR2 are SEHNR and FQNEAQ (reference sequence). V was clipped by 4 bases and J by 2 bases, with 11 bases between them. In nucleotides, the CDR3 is TGTGCCAGCAGCTCGACAGGGACTCAAGAGACCCAGTACTTC. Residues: CASSSTGTQETQYF.

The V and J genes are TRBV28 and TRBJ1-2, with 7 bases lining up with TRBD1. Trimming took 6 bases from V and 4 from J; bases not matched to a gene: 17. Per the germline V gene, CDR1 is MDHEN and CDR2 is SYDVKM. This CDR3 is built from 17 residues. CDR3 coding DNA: TGTGCCAGCAGCAAGACAGGGTCTGTGGGGGGAGCCTATGGCTACACCTTC. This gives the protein CASSKTGSVGGAYGYTF.

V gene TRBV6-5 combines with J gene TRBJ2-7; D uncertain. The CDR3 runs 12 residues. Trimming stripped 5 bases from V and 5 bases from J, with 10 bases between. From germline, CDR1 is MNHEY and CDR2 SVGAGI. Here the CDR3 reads CASSQILDEQYF. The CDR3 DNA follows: TGTGCCAGCAGTCAGATTCTGGACGAGCAGTACTTC.

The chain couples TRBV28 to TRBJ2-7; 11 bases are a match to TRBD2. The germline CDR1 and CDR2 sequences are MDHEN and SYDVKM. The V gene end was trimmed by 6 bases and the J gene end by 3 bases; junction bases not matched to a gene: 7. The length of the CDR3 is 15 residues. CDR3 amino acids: CASSTPTSGDYEQYF. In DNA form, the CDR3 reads TGTGCCAGCAGCACCCCGACTAGCGGGGACTACGAGCAGTACTTC.

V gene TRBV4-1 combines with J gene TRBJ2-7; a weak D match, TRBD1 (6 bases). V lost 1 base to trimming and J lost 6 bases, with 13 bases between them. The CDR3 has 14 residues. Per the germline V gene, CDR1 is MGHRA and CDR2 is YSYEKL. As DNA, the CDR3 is TGCGCCAGCAGCCAAGCGGGCCAGACAGGCGAGCAGTACTTC. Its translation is CASSQAGQTGEQYF.

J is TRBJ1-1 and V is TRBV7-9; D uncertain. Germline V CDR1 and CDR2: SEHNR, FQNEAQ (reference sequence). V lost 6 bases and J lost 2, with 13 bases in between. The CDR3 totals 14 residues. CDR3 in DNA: TGTGCCAGCAGACCGGTCTTACTCAACACTGAAGCTTTCTTT. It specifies CASRPVLLNTEAFF. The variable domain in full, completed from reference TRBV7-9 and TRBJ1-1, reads DTGVSQNPRHKITKRGQNVTFRCDPISEHNRLYWYRQTLGQGPEFLTYFQNEAQLEKSRLLSDRFSAERPKGSFSTLEIQRTEQGDSAMYLCASRPVLLNTEAFFGQGTRLTVV.

The CDR3 sequence: CASSIQGPNYGYTF. CDR3 bases: TGTGCCAGTAGTATCCAGGGGCCTAACTATGGCTACACCTTC. The chain employs TRBV19 and TRBJ1-2, with D possibly being TRBD1 (6 bases). This CDR3 comprises 14 residues. CDR1 is LNHDA, CDR2 SQIVND, per germline (reference sequence). V gave up 3 bases and J gave up 0 bases, with 8 bases separating them.

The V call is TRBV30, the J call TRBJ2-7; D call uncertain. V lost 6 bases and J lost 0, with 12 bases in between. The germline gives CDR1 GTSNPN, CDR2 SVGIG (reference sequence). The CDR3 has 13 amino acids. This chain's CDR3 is CACINFSSYEQYF. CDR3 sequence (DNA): TGTGCCTGTATTAACTTTAGCTCCTACGAGCAGTACTTC.

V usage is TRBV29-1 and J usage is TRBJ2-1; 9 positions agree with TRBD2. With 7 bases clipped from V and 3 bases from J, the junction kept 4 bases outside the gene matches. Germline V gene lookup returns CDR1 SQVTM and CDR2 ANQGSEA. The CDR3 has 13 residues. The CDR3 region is CSAPAGGYNEQFF. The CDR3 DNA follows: TGCAGCGCCCCAGCGGGAGGCTACAATGAGCAGTTCTTC.

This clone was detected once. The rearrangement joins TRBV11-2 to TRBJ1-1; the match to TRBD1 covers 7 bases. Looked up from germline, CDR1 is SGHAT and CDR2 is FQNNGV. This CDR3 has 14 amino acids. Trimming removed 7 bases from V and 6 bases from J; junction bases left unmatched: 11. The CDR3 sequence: CASTLDRVTSEAFF. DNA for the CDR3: TGTGCCAGCACCCTCGACAGGGTGACTTCTGAAGCTTTCTTT. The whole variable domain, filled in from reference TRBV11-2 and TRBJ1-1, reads EAGVAQSPRYKIIEKRQSVAFWCNPISGHATLYWYQQILGQGPKLLIQFQNNGVVDDSQLPKDRFSAERLKGVDSTLKIQPAKLEDSAVYLCASTLDRVTSEAFFGQGTRLTVV.

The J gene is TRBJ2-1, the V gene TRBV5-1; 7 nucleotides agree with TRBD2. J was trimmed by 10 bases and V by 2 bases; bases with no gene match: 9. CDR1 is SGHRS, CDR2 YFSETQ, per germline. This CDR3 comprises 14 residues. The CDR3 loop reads CASSFASGVREQFF. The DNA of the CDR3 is TGCGCCAGCAGCTTCGCTAGCGGTGTGAGGGAGCAGTTCTTC.